The TCR beta chain under discussion was sequenced for a study of post-analysis software for immune sequencing data. Overall study context: Disease trajectories encompassed relapsing-remitting, secondary progressive and progressive-relapsing multiple sclerosis. Study results and limitations: Patients had higher frequencies than controls of about 5 TRBV segments, including TRBV5-6, TRBV5-1 and TRBV20-1. A significant reduction in normalized Chao1 diversity was observed in multiple sclerosis patients versus controls.

Germline V gene data show CDR1 as DFQATT and CDR2 as SNEGSKA (reference sequence). The ends lost 5 bases at V and 7 bases at J; junction bases unmatched: 4. The CDR3 is 12 amino acids. This clonotype was seen repeatedly, ten times or more. Its antigen is not known. Unique molecular identifiers tagged the TCR beta cDNA libraries. MiXCR, run by TCRdb on the PCR reads, gives a single entry per CDR3 protein. The sample consists of approximately 150,000 distinct CDR3 sequences, 30% of them appearing once. Sequencing was done on a sample of blood. The V gene is TRBV20-1, the J gene TRBJ2-7; the match to TRBD1 covers 11 bases. This TCR derives from a girl aged 5-17 years with multiple sclerosis. CDR3 coding DNA: TGCAGTGCTGGACAGGGGGCGCTTGAGCAGTACTTC. Protein: CSAGQGALEQYF.